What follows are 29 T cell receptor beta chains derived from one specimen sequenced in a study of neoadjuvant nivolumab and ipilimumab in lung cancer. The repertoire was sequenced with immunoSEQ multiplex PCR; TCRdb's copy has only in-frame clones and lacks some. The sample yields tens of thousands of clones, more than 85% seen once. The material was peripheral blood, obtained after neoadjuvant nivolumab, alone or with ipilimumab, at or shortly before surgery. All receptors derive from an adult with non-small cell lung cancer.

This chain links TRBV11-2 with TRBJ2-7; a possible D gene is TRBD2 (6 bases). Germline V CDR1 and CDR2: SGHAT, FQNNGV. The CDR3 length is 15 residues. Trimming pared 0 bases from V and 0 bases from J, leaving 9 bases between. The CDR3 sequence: CASSLEAGPSYEQYF. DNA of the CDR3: TGTGCCAGCAGCTTAGAGGCGGGACCCTCCTACGAGCAGTACTTC.

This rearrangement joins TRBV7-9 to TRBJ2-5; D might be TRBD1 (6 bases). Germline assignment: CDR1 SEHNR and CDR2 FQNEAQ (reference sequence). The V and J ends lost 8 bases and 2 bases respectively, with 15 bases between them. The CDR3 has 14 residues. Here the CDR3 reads CASGDWTVQETQYF. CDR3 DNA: TGTGCCAGCGGAGATTGGACAGTTCAAGAGACCCAGTACTTC.

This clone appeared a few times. The chain's CDR3 is CATSRDNKRTSSYEQYF. CDR3 DNA: TGTGCCACCAGCAGAGATAATAAGCGGACCTCCTCCTACGAGCAGTACTTC. The chain recombines TRBV15 with TRBJ2-7; D might be TRBD2 (5 bases). This CDR3 has 17 residues. Deletions cut 0 bases from V and 0 bases from J, with 15 bases between. Germline-derived CDR1 and CDR2 are LNHNV and YYDKDF (reference sequence).

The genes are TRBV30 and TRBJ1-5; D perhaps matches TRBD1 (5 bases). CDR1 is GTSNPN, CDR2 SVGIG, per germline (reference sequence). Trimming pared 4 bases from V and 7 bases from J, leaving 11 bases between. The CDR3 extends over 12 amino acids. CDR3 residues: CAWKGPRQPQHF. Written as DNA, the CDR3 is TGTGCCTGGAAGGGACCCCGCCAGCCCCAGCATTTT.

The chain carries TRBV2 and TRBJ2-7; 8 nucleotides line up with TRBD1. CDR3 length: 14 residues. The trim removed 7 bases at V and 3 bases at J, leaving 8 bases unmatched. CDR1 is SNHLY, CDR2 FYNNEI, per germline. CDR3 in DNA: TGTGCCAGCAACTTGGGACAGGTATTCTACGAGCAGTACTTC. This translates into CASNLGQVFYEQYF.

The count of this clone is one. The CDR3 region is CASSPNTGSHTEAFF. The CDR3 DNA reads as TGTGCCAGCAGCCCGAACACAGGGTCCCACACTGAAGCTTTCTTT. The J gene is TRBJ1-1, the V gene TRBV7-6, with D perhaps TRBD1 (6 bases). Germline V gene data show CDR1 as SGHVS and CDR2 as FNYEAQ. V lost 5 bases to trimming and J lost 3 bases, with 16 bases between them. The CDR3 length is 15 residues.

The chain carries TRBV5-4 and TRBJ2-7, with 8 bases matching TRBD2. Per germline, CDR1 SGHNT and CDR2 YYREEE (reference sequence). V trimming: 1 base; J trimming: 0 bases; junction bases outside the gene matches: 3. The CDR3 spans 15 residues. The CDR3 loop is CASSLPGGPSYEQYF. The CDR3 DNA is TGTGCCAGCAGCTTGCCGGGAGGGCCCTCCTACGAGCAGTACTTC.

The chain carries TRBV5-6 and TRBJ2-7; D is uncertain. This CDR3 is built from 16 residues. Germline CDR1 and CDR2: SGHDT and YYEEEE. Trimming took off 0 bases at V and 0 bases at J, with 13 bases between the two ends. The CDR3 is CASSLGMVVSSYEQYF. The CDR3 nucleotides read TGTGCCAGCAGCTTGGGGATGGTCGTCAGCTCCTACGAGCAGTACTTC.

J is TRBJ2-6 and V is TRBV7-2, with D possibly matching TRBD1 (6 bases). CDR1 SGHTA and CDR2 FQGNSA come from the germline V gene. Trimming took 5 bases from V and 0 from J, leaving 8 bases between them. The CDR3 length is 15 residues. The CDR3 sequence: CASSQGISGANVLTF. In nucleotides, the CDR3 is TGTGCCAGCAGCCAGGGGATCTCTGGGGCCAACGTCCTGACTTTC.

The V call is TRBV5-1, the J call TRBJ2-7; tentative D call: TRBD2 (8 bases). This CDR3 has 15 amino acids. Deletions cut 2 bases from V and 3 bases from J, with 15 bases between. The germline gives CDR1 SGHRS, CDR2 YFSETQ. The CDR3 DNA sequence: TGCGCCAGCAGCTTACAGGGGCTAGCGGGCTACGAGCAGTACTTC. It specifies CASSLQGLAGYEQYF. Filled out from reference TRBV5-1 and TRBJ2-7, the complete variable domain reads KAGVTQTPRYLIKTRGQQVTLSCSPISGHRSVSWYQQTPGQGLQFLFEYFSETQRNKGNFPGRFSGRQFSNSRSEMNVSTLELGDSALYLCASSLQGLAGYEQYFGPGTRLTVT.

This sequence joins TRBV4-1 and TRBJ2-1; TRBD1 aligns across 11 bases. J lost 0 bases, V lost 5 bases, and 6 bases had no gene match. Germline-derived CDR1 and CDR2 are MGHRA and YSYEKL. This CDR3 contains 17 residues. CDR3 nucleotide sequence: TGCGCCAGCAGCACGCGGACAGGGGGCGACTCCTACAATGAGCAGTTCTTC. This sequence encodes CASSTRTGGDSYNEQFF.

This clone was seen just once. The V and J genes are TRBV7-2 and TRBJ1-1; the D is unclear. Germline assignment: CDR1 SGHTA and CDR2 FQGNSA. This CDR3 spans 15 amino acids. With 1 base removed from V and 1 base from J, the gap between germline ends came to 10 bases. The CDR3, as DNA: TGTGCCAGCAGCTTAGGTTCCGTAGGGAACACTGAAGCTTTCTTT. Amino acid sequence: CASSLGSVGNTEAFF.

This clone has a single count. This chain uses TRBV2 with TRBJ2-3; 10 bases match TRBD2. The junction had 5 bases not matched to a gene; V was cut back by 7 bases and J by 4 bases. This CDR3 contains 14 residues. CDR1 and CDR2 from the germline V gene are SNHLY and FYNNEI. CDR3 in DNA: TGTGCCAGCACGGGGACTAGCGCCGCAGATACGCAGTATTTT. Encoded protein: CASTGTSAADTQYF.

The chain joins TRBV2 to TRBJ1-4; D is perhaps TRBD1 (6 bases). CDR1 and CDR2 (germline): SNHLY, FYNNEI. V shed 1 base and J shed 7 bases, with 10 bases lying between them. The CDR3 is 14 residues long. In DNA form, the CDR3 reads TGTGCCAGCAGTGAAGAAAGGGGGGGTGAAAAACTGTTTTTT. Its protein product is CASSEERGGEKLFF.

For the CDR3, the DNA is TGTGCCAGCAGCCTGACGGGATACGAGCAGTACTTC. This encodes CASSLTGYEQYF. The V gene is TRBV5-6, the J gene TRBJ2-7; weak D call: TRBD2 (5 bases). Between the trimmed V and J ends, which lost 4 bases and 4 bases, there was a span of 9 bases. Germline assignment: CDR1 SGHDT and CDR2 YYEEEE. CDR3 length: 12 amino acids.

CDR3 in DNA: TGTGCCAGCAGCAATGCGGGAGCAAGCGATACGCAGTATTTT. Amino acids: CASSNAGASDTQYF. V is TRBV6-5 and J is TRBJ2-3; TRBD2 matches at 7 bases. Germline V CDR1 and CDR2: MNHEY, SVGAGI. This CDR3 is 14 amino acids long. J was trimmed by 6 bases and V by 6 bases; bases with no gene match: 9.

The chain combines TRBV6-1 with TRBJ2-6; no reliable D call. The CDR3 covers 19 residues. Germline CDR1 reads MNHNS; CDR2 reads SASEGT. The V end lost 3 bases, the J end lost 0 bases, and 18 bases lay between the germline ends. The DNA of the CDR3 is TGTGCCAGCAGTGATAAGGGAACCCCGGAAAGCTCTGGGGCCAACGTCCTGACTTTC. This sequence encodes CASSDKGTPESSGANVLTF.

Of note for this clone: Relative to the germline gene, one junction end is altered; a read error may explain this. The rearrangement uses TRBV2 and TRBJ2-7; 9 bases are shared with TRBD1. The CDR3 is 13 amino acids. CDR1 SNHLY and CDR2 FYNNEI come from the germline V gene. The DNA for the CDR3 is TGTGCCAGCAGGGGCCCGGGACAGGGTTTCGGTGACTTC. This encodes CASRGPGQGFGDF. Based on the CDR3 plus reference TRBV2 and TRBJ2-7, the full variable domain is EPEVTQTPSHQVTQMGQEVILRCVPISNHLYFYWYRQILGQKVEFLVSFYNNEISEKSEIFDDQFSVERPDGSNFTLKIRSTKLEDSAMYFCASRGPGQGFGDFGPGTRLTVT.

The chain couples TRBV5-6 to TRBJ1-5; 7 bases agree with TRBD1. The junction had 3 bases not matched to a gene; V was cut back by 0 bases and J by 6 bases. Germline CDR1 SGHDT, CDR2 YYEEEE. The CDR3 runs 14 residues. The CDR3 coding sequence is TGTGCCAGCAGCTTGGAGGGGGCGTTTCAGCCCCAGCATTTT. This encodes CASSLEGAFQPQHF.

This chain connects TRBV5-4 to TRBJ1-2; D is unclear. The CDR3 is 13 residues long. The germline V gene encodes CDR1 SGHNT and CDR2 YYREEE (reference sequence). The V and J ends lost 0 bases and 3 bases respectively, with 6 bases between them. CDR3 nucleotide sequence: TGTGCCAGCAGCTTGGAGAGGGACTATGGCTACACCTTC. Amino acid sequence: CASSLERDYGYTF.

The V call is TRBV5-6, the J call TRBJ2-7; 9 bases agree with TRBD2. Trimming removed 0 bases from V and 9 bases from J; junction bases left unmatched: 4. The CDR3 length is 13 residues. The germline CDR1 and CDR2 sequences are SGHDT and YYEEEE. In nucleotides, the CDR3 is TGTGCCAGCAGCTTGGGGGGACTAGCTTCGCAGTACTTC. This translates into CASSLGGLASQYF.

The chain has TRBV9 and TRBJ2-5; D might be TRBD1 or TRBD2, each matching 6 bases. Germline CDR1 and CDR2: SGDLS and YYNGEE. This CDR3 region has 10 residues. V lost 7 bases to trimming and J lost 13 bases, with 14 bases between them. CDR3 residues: CASGGPGLYF. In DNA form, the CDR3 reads TGTGCCAGCGGGGGGCCAGGCCTGTACTTC.

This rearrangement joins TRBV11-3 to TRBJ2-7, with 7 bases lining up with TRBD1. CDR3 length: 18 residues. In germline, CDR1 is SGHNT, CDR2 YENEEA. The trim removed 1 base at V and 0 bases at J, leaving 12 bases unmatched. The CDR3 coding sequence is TGTGCCAGCAGCTTAGTAAGGGGTCCCGGGACAGACTCCTACGAGCAGTACTTC. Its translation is CASSLVRGPGTDSYEQYF.

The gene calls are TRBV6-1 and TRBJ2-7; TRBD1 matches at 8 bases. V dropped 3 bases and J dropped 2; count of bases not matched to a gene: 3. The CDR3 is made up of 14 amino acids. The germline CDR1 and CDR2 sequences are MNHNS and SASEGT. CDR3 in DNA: TGTGCCAGCAGTGAGGACAGGGTAGCCTACGAGCAGTACTTC. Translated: CASSEDRVAYEQYF.

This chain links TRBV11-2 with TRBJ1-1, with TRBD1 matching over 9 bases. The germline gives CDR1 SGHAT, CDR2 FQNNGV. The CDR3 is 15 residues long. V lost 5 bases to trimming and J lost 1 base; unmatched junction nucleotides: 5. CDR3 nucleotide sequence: TGTGCCAGCAGCAAAACAGGGGGCACGAACACTGAAGCTTTCTTT. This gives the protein CASSKTGGTNTEAFF.

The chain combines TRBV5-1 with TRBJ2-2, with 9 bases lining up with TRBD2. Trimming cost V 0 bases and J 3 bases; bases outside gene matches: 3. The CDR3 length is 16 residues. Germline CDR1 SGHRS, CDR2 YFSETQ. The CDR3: CASSLVVAGDTGELFF. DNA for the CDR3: TGCGCCAGCAGCTTGGTGGTAGCGGGAGACACCGGGGAGCTGTTTTTT.

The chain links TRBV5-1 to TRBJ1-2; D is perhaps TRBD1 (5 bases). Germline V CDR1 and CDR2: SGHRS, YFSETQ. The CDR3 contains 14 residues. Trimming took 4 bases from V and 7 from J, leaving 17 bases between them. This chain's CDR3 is CASSQDPNDSGYTF. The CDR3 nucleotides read TGCGCCAGCAGCCAGGACCCTAATGACAGTGGCTACACCTTC. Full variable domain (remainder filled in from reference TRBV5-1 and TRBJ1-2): KAGVTQTPRYLIKTRGQQVTLSCSPISGHRSVSWYQQTPGQGLQFLFEYFSETQRNKGNFPGRFSGRQFSNSRSEMNVSTLELGDSALYLCASSQDPNDSGYTFGSGTRLTVV.

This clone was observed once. CDR3 sequence reads: CASSPTPSGPEAFF. The CDR3 DNA sequence: TGTGCCAGCAGCCCAACGCCGTCGGGACCTGAAGCTTTCTTT. The genes are TRBV9 and TRBJ1-1; the D gene is possibly TRBD1 (5 bases). Germline values: CDR1 SGDLS, CDR2 YYNGEE. Trimming removed 4 bases from V and 6 bases from J, with 16 bases in between. CDR3 length equals 14 residues.

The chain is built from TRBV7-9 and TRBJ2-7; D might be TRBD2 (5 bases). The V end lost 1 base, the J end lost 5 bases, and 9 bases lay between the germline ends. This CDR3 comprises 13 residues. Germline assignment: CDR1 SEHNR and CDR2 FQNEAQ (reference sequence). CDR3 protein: CASSLGERNEQYF. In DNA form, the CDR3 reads TGTGCCAGCAGCTTAGGGGAGCGTAACGAGCAGTACTTC.